Each of the 11 T cell receptor beta chains below was sequenced from the same sample in a study of T-cell reconstitution after alpha-beta-depleted transplantation in children. The TCRbeta library was prepared with unique molecular identifiers. TCRdb ran MiXCR on the PCR reads and lists one entry per CDR3 protein. The sample lists 490,000 or so distinct CDR3 sequences, under 15% occurring once. Sequenced material: PBMCs from the stem cell graft donor, taken from the stem cell graft. The receptors originated from a human donor who donated a stem cell graft to a child with combined immunodeficiency.

This clonotype was seen more than once but under ten times. The chain recombines TRBV9 with TRBJ2-1; D might be TRBD1 (5 bases). Trimming shortened V by 2 bases and J by 6 bases, and 6 bases separated the two germline ends. The CDR3 extends over 12 amino acids. Germline assignment: CDR1 SGDLS and CDR2 YYNGEE. This CDR3 reads CASSVDSNEQFF. CDR3 nucleotides: TGTGCCAGCAGCGTTGACAGCAATGAGCAGTTCTTC.

This rearrangement joins TRBV6-5 to TRBJ2-1; 8 bases match TRBD2. Germline V CDR1 and CDR2: MNHEY, SVGAGI. The CDR3 covers 17 residues. With 3 bases clipped from V and 4 bases from J, the junction kept 11 bases outside the gene matches. The CDR3 reads CASSYSETGGPYNEQFF. In DNA form, the CDR3 reads TGTGCCAGCAGTTATTCCGAGACGGGAGGGCCGTACAATGAGCAGTTCTTC.

The chain joins TRBV4-2 to TRBJ1-2, with D possibly being TRBD1 (5 bases). CDR1 is LGHNA, CDR2 YNFKEQ, per germline. The CDR3 contains 15 residues. The V gene lost 3 bases and the J gene lost 3 bases, with 14 bases spanning the gap. CDR3: CASSHYRDPDYGYTF. Here the CDR3 DNA reads TGTGCCAGCAGCCACTACCGGGACCCCGACTATGGCTACACCTTC.

This clonotype was picked up many times. The chain employs TRBV6-5 and TRBJ2-1, with TRBD1 matching over 9 bases. With V trimmed by 6 bases and J by 1 base, 4 bases remained unmatched. Germline V gives CDR1 MNHEY, CDR2 SVGAGI. The CDR3 totals 15 residues. CDR3 sequence: CASSYGQGSYNEQFF. The CDR3 nucleotides read TGTGCCAGCAGCTACGGACAGGGGTCCTACAATGAGCAGTTCTTC.

This clonotype appeared a few times. The chain recombines TRBV6-1 with TRBJ2-1, with 8 positions matching TRBD2. This CDR3 is built from 16 residues. The V gene's germline CDR1 is MNHNS and CDR2 SASEGT. With V trimmed by 5 bases and J by 5 bases, 11 bases remained unmatched. In nucleotides, the CDR3 is TGTGCCAGCAGTCCCCGAGGACTAGCAGAACACAATGAGCAGTTCTTC. The encoded protein is CASSPRGLAEHNEQFF.

The sample holds a few counts of this clonotype. The rearrangement links TRBV12-3 or TRBV12-4 to TRBJ2-4, with 8 bases that match TRBD1. CDR3 size: 14 residues. The ends lost 3 bases at V and 7 bases at J; junction bases unmatched: 5. CDR3 protein: CASSLQDRVNIQYF. The CDR3 nucleotides are TGTGCCAGCAGTTTGCAGGACAGGGTGAACATTCAGTACTTC.

This chain uses TRBV19 with TRBJ2-7; TRBD1 or TRBD2 may be the D gene (5 bases each). The CDR3 is 14 amino acids. Trimming cost V 1 base and J 5 bases, with 12 bases left between them. Looked up from germline, CDR1 is LNHDA and CDR2 is SQIVND (reference sequence). The CDR3 here is CASSIVGRSNEQYF. The CDR3 DNA sequence: TGTGCCAGTAGTATAGTGGGACGATCTAACGAGCAGTACTTC.

V and J are TRBV18 and TRBJ1-1, with 9 positions matching TRBD1. V lost 3 bases, J lost 5 bases, and 13 bases stayed unmatched. Germline V gene lookup returns CDR1 KGHSH and CDR2 LQKENI. This CDR3 contains 17 residues. The DNA of the CDR3 is TGTGCCAGCTCACCTAGTCCCGGGACAGGGAAATTTACTGAAGCTTTCTTT. It is translated as CASSPSPGTGKFTEAFF.

This sequence joins TRBV7-2 and TRBJ2-5; no reliable D call. CDR3 length equals 14 residues. CDR1 and CDR2 (germline): SGHTA, FQGNSA. Trimming stripped 1 base from V and 5 bases from J, with 11 bases between. CDR3 sequence reads: CASSLEGSKETQYF. CDR3 in DNA: TGTGCCAGCAGCTTAGAAGGTAGCAAGGAGACCCAGTACTTC.

CDR3 DNA: TGTGCCAGCAGCCAAAATCCGGTGCGGGGGGCAGGGGCCAACGTCCTGACTTTC. It codes for CASSQNPVRGAGANVLTF. The chain recombines TRBV3-1 with TRBJ2-6; TRBD2 agrees at 8 bases. CDR3 size: 18 residues. Germline loops: CDR1 LGHDT, CDR2 YNNKEL (reference sequence). V trimming: 2 bases; J trimming: 4 bases; junction bases outside the gene matches: 10.

The chain couples TRBV20-1 to TRBJ2-3; 9 bases align to TRBD1. The CDR3 is made up of 15 amino acids. V gave up 5 bases and J gave up 1 base; unmatched junction bases: 7. Per the germline V gene, CDR1 is DFQATT and CDR2 is SNEGSKA (reference sequence). The CDR3 sequence is CSAFDRGGGTDTQYF. As DNA, the CDR3 is TGCAGTGCTTTCGACAGGGGGGGCGGCACAGATACGCAGTATTTT.